A single sample gave rise to the 24 T cell receptor beta chains below, sequenced in a study of blood T cells in healthy people across ages. Then a second PCR, running roughly 6 to 12 cycles, was carried out with a sample-barcoded 5' primer and a J-beta primer mix. TCRdb recomputed calls from the 5' RACE reads with MiXCR, one row per CDR3 protein. The sample has some 780,000 distinct CDR3 sequences, roughly 50% seen once. The sequenced material came from blood. The receptor set was obtained from a man in his forties in good health.

This clonotype has only one observation. The chain's CDR3 is CAIMRESSYNEQYF. DNA of the CDR3: TGTGCCATCATGAGGGAAAGCTCCTACAATGAGCAGTACTTC. The chain is built from TRBV10-3 and TRBJ2-1; TRBD2 is a possible D gene (5 bases). The assigned J gene may be wrong: the sequence end matches TRBJ2-7 better. This CDR3 spans 14 amino acids. Germline V lookup: CDR1 ENHRY, CDR2 SYGVKD.

The V and J genes are TRBV3-1 and TRBJ1-2; D is possibly TRBD1 (5 bases). This CDR3 has 15 amino acids. V was pared by 2 bases and J by 8 bases, with 18 bases between. CDR1 is LGHDT and CDR2 is YNNKEL in the germline V gene (reference sequence). CDR3 region: CASSQSLLDNGGYTF. The DNA of the CDR3 is TGTGCCAGCAGCCAATCCCTTTTGGACAACGGAGGCTACACCTTC.

There are many counts of this clonotype. For the CDR3, the DNA is TGTGCCAGCAGAACTGATTTTTCCGACGGCTACACCTTC. Translation: CASRTDFSDGYTF. The V call is TRBV6-2 or TRBV6-3, the J call TRBJ1-2; D unresolved. Germline V gives CDR1 MNHEY, CDR2 SVGEGT. This CDR3 spans 13 amino acids. Trimming took 6 bases from V and 8 from J, leaving 16 bases between them.

The genes are TRBV28 and TRBJ2-7; a possible D gene is TRBD1 (6 bases). Trimming removed 5 bases from V and 0 bases from J, with 14 bases in between. Germline loops: CDR1 MDHEN, CDR2 SYDVKM. This CDR3 spans 15 amino acids. CDR3 region: CASSQRQEPSYEQYF. Here the CDR3 DNA reads TGTGCCAGCAGTCAAAGACAGGAGCCCTCCTACGAGCAGTACTTC. Using reference TRBV28 and TRBJ2-7 for the parts outside the CDR3, the full variable domain is DVKVTQSSRYLVKRTGEKVFLECVQDMDHENMFWYRQDPGLGLRLIYFSYDVKMKEKGDIPEGYSVSREKKERFSLILESASTNQTSMYLCASSQRQEPSYEQYFGPGTRLTVT.

The chain employs TRBV6-6 and TRBJ2-3; 9 bases match TRBD1. The CDR3 is 15 residues long. Germline-derived CDR1 and CDR2 are MNHNY and SVGAGI (reference sequence). The trim removed 5 bases at V and 4 bases at J, leaving 7 bases unmatched. The CDR3 is CASSEDRGLADTQYF. As DNA, the CDR3 is TGTGCCAGCAGTGAGGACAGGGGCTTAGCAGATACGCAGTATTTT.

This clonotype was detected a few times. The rearrangement joins TRBV29-1 to TRBJ2-7; tentative D call: TRBD1 (6 bases). V lost 5 bases, J lost 1 base, and 12 bases lay in between. This CDR3 contains 13 residues. CDR1 is SQVTM, CDR2 ANQGSEA, per germline. For the CDR3, the DNA is TGCAGCGTTTTTCAGGGGAAGTCCTACGAGCAGTACTTC. Translating gives CSVFQGKSYEQYF.

J is TRBJ2-7 and V is TRBV12-3 or TRBV12-4, with 9 bases aligning to TRBD1. The CDR3 consists of 15 residues. The V segment lost 5 bases and the J segment 7 bases; nucleotides outside the gene matches: 12. The CDR3 spells CASSEGQGTRAEQYF. As DNA, the CDR3 is TGTGCCAGCAGTGAGGGACAGGGAACAAGGGCTGAGCAGTACTTC.

V and J are TRBV7-3 and TRBJ1-4; D gene ambiguous. The V end lost 6 bases, the J end lost 0 bases, and 11 bases lay between the germline ends. The CDR3 has 15 amino acids. Germline CDR1 reads SGHTA; CDR2 reads FQGTGA. The CDR3 bases are TGTGCCAGCAGGCGGACGGTGGCAACTAATGAAAAACTGTTTTTT. Translated: CASRRTVATNEKLFF.

The chain is built from TRBV12-3 or TRBV12-4 and TRBJ2-4, with a possible D match to TRBD1 (5 bases). TRBJ2-5 matches the DNA end more closely, so the J call is doubtful. The CDR3 length is 14 residues. The DNA of the CDR3 is TGTGCCAGCAGTCCCCCCCAGGGTGCAGAGACCCAGTACTTC. The encoded protein is CASSPPQGAETQYF.

V usage is TRBV7-2 and J usage is TRBJ2-4; maybe TRBD1 (5 bases). V gave up 3 bases and J gave up 5 bases, with 11 bases separating them. The CDR3 is made up of 14 amino acids. Germline V gene data show CDR1 as SGHTA and CDR2 as FQGNSA. CDR3 amino acids: CASSLNAGQNIQYF. The CDR3 DNA reads TGTGCCAGCAGCTTGAATGCAGGGCAAAACATTCAGTACTTC.

This sequence joins TRBV11-2 and TRBJ2-3, with D possibly being TRBD1 or TRBD2 (5 bases each). Germline assignment: CDR1 SGHAT and CDR2 FQNNGV. This CDR3 region has 12 residues. The germline V and J ends were trimmed by 6 bases and 8 bases, with 12 bases remaining between them. CDR3 bases: TGTGCCAGCAGGGGACCGGGTGGTACGCAGTATTTT. This translates into CASRGPGGTQYF.

This clonotype was detected only a few times. The CDR3 nucleotides are TGTGCCAGCAAACAGGGCCAGAGTAGCAATCAGCCCCAGCATTTT. As protein: CASKQGQSSNQPQHF. The rearrangement uses TRBV2 and TRBJ1-5, with D tentatively TRBD1 (6 bases). Germline V lookup: CDR1 SNHLY, CDR2 FYNNEI. This CDR3 is 15 amino acids long. Trimming took off 7 bases at V and 0 bases at J, with 13 bases between the two ends.

V is TRBV20-1 and J is TRBJ2-5; 7 bases are shared with TRBD1. The CDR3 spans 15 residues. CDR1 is DFQATT, CDR2 SNEGSKA, per germline (reference sequence). Trimming removed 2 bases from V and 2 bases from J; junction bases left unmatched: 8. CDR3 nucleotide sequence: TGCAGTGCTAGACCCACCCTGGGACAGCAAGAGACCCAGTACTTC. Amino acid sequence: CSARPTLGQQETQYF.

This clonotype has more than one count but fewer than ten. This sequence joins TRBV12-3 or TRBV12-4 and TRBJ2-5; possible D gene TRBD1, 6 bases. CDR3 length: 12 residues. Trimming cost V 4 bases and J 5 bases, with 8 bases left between them. The CDR3 region is CASSSTGETQYF. In nucleotides, the CDR3 is TGTGCCAGCAGTTCTACAGGGGAGACCCAGTACTTC.

This clonotype was observed once. V is TRBV9 and J is TRBJ2-1; possible D gene TRBD2, 6 bases. The CDR3 loop spans 15 amino acids. Germline-derived CDR1 and CDR2 are SGDLS and YYNGEE. Trimming left V 2 bases short and J 8 bases short, with 17 bases between. The CDR3 loop reads CASSVGPGLRDEQFF. The CDR3 coding sequence is TGTGCCAGCAGCGTTGGGCCGGGACTTCGGGATGAGCAGTTCTTC. The variable domain in full, with the rest retrieved from reference TRBV9 and TRBJ2-1, is DSGVTQTPKHLITATGQRVTLRCSPRSGDLSVYWYQQSLDQGLQFLIQYYNGEERAKGNILERFSAQQFPDLHSELNLSSLELGDSALYFCASSVGPGLRDEQFFGPGTRLTVL.

The rearrangement uses TRBV7-9 and TRBJ2-3; TRBD2 matches 14 bases. CDR3 length: 16 residues. V lost 6 bases, J lost 6 bases, and 8 bases stayed unmatched. Germline CDR1 and CDR2: SEHNR and FQNEAQ (reference sequence). The CDR3 protein is CASRPRLAGGPDTQYF. The CDR3 nucleotides are TGTGCCAGCAGACCGAGACTAGCGGGGGGGCCGGATACGCAGTATTTT. Using reference TRBV7-9 and TRBJ2-3 for the parts outside the CDR3, the full variable domain is DTGVSQNPRHKITKRGQNVTFRCDPISEHNRLYWYRQTLGQGPEFLTYFQNEAQLEKSRLLSDRFSAERPKGSFSTLEIQRTEQGDSAMYLCASRPRLAGGPDTQYFGPGTRLTVL.

In its sample, this clonotype was seen once. The chain has TRBV18 and TRBJ1-4; 8 nucleotides line up with TRBD1. CDR3 length equals 17 residues. The V gene end was trimmed by 0 bases and the J gene end by 6 bases; junction bases not matched to a gene: 9. Germline loops: CDR1 KGHSH, CDR2 LQKENI. CDR3 protein: CASSPPPFGTGDEKLFF. CDR3 nucleotide sequence: TGTGCCAGCTCACCACCACCCTTCGGGACAGGAGATGAAAAACTGTTTTTT.

The rearrangement links TRBV7-8 to TRBJ2-7; no clear D gene. Germline CDR1 reads SGHVS; CDR2 reads FQNEAQ. V lost 5 bases, J lost 0 bases, and 11 bases lay in between. The CDR3 is made up of 14 amino acids. The chain's CDR3 is CASSQVSYSYEQYF. CDR3 DNA sequence: TGTGCCAGCAGCCAAGTGAGTTACTCCTACGAGCAGTACTTC.

V and J are TRBV10-3 and TRBJ2-1; D possibly corresponds to TRBD2 (6 bases). The J call may be wrong; the DNA end is better matched by TRBJ2-7. This CDR3 region has 17 residues. From germline, CDR1 is ENHRY and CDR2 SYGVKD. CDR3 DNA: TGTGCCATCAGTGATATGGGGGGAAGTAGGTCCTACAATGAGCAGTACTTC. The encoded protein is CAISDMGGSRSYNEQYF.

This clonotype was counted a single time. V and J are TRBV21-1 and TRBJ2-5; the D call in the table, TRBD1, was not verified against the DNA. The DNA end favors TRBJ2-7, so the J call may be wrong. TRBV21-1 is a pseudogene. CDR3 size: 15 residues. CDR3 sequence (DNA): TGTGCCAGCAGCAAAGGGACAGGGAGTTTTTACGAGCAGTACTTC. It translates to CASSKGTGSFYEQYF.

The chain employs TRBV7-2 and TRBJ1-5; 7 bases map to TRBD1. Germline V gives CDR1 SGHTA, CDR2 FQGNSA. The CDR3 runs 15 residues. Unmatched junction bases numbered 7, after V lost 5 bases and J lost 3 bases. The CDR3 DNA follows: TGTGCCAGCAGCCGTTTTGACAGGGCCAATCAGCCCCAGCATTTT. Translation gives CASSRFDRANQPQHF. The variable domain in full, completed from reference TRBV7-2 and TRBJ1-5, reads GAGVSQSPSNKVTEKGKDVELRCDPISGHTALYWYRQSLGQGLEFLIYFQGNSAPDKSGLPSDRFSAERTGGSVSTLTIQRTQQEDSAVYLCASSRFDRANQPQHFGDGTRLSIL.

The chain links TRBV7-2 to TRBJ2-7; TRBD2 agrees at 10 bases. V trimming: 5 bases; J trimming: 6 bases; junction bases outside the gene matches: 10. CDR1 is SGHTA, CDR2 FQGNSA, per germline. The CDR3 is 15 residues long. CDR3 region: CASSPRGLARTEQYF. CDR3 DNA sequence: TGTGCCAGCAGCCCCCGGGGACTAGCGAGGACCGAGCAGTACTTC. Full variable domain (missing parts from reference TRBV7-2 and TRBJ2-7): GAGVSQSPSNKVTEKGKDVELRCDPISGHTALYWYRQSLGQGLEFLIYFQGNSAPDKSGLPSDRFSAERTGGSVSTLTIQRTQQEDSAVYLCASSPRGLARTEQYFGPGTRLTVT.

This clonotype has only a few counts. CDR3 DNA: TGTGCCAGCAAGGAAGCGCAGGGTTCTTTAAAAGAGACCCAGTACTTC. Its protein product is CASKEAQGSLKETQYF. The V and J genes are TRBV28 and TRBJ2-5, with TRBD1 as a possible D gene (5 bases). Germline V gene sequence: CDR1 MDHEN, CDR2 SYDVKM. V lost 7 bases to trimming and J lost 3 bases, with 21 bases between them. CDR3 length: 16 amino acids.

The chain links TRBV6-2 or TRBV6-3 to TRBJ2-6; D ambiguous. Germline CDR1 and CDR2: MNHEY and SVGEGT. Trimming left V 3 bases short and J 0 bases short, with 6 bases between. This CDR3 region has 15 residues. CDR3 in amino acids: CASSYEASGANVLTF. The CDR3 nucleotides read TGTGCCAGCAGTTATGAAGCCTCTGGGGCCAACGTCCTGACTTTC.